Presented here are 26 T cell receptor beta chains from one specimen sequenced in a study of blood T cells in healthy people across ages (dated by TCRdb to 2013 to 2016). The library was made by 5' RACE. Sequencing instrument: Illumina HiSeq 2500. A second PCR of roughly 6 to 11 cycles was run with a J-beta primer mix and a sample-barcoded 5' primer. Through fastp at Q25 and MiXCR, TCRdb rebuilt clones from the public reads, retaining in-frame beta chains. Records with the same CDR3 protein are collapsed into one entry carrying the most frequent genes and DNA. Recorded for this sample are about 640,000 distinct CDR3 sequences; roughly 31% of them occurred a single time. The ten largest clonotypes hold more than 15% of the sample. Sequencing used blood. Source of these receptors: a woman older than 75 in good health.

In this sample, this clonotype turned up once. The DNA for the CDR3 is TGTGCCAGCAGCTACACAGGGGGTGGCGAGCAGTACTTC. Residues: CASSYTGGGEQYF. J is TRBJ2-7 and V is TRBV7-2; 8 bases are shared with TRBD1. Unmatched junction bases numbered 5, after V lost 4 bases and J lost 6 bases. Germline CDR1 reads SGHTA; CDR2 reads FQGNSA. CDR3 length equals 13 residues.

This clonotype was observed a handful of times. The V and J genes are TRBV11-2 and TRBJ1-2, with a possible D match to TRBD1 (5 bases). Germline V lookup: CDR1 SGHAT, CDR2 FQNNGV. Trimming stripped 0 bases from V and 2 bases from J, with 16 bases between. The CDR3 has 17 amino acids. The CDR3 DNA is TGTGCCAGCAGCTTAGATGGGGACCCGAGGGGAAACTATGGCTACACCTTC. Amino acids: CASSLDGDPRGNYGYTF.

The sample holds a few counts of this clonotype. Just one base apart from a much larger clone, this may be a read error. The chain combines TRBV10-3 with TRBJ1-2, with D unresolved. CDR3 size: 15 residues. V gave up 8 bases and J gave up 1 base, with 17 bases separating them. CDR1 is ENHRY, CDR2 SYGVKD, per germline. In DNA, the CDR3 is TGTGCCATCGGTTCCGAGACACAAGATAACTATGGCTACACCTTC. Protein: CAIGSETQDNYGYTF.

The genes are TRBV6-5 and TRBJ2-1, with 13 bases that match TRBD2. Per germline, CDR1 MNHEY and CDR2 SVGAGI. The CDR3 is made up of 15 amino acids. V shed 6 bases and J 8 bases; nucleotides not matched to a gene: 7. CDR3 sequence (DNA): TGTGCCAGCAGCTCAACTAGCGGGGGGGTGGATGAGCAGTTCTTC. It specifies CASSSTSGGVDEQFF.

Regarding this clonotype: This CDR3 fails to terminate in the conserved phenylalanine or tryptophan, so it likely reflects a read error. Because the CDR3's place on the DNA is in doubt, the DNA is left out and the CDR3 is given as listed by TCRdb. The J gene is TRBJ2-6, the V gene TRBV5-1; the D call TRBD1 from the table was never checked on the DNA. Germline loops: CDR1 SGHRS, CDR2 YFSETQ. Both ends counted, the CDR3 spans 15 residues. The CDR3 sequence: CASGDTISGANVLTN.

This clonotype was counted ten times or more. V usage is TRBV20-1 and J usage is TRBJ2-7, with D possibly being TRBD1 (6 bases). Germline V gives CDR1 DFQATT, CDR2 SNEGSKA (reference sequence). Trimming pared 0 bases from V and 4 bases from J, leaving 13 bases between. The CDR3 covers 14 residues. The CDR3, as DNA: TGCAGTGCTAGAGATCCAGGGGCGGGTTACGAGCAGTACTTC. Translated: CSARDPGAGYEQYF.

V usage is TRBV6-1 and J usage is TRBJ2-1, with D perhaps TRBD1 or TRBD2 (5 bases each). The germline V gene has CDR1 MNHNS and CDR2 SASEGT. Trimming removed 1 base at V and 3 bases at J, with 13 bases between. The CDR3 totals 16 residues. This chain's CDR3 is CASSEGVGDLYNEQFF. Here the CDR3 DNA reads TGTGCCAGCAGTGAAGGGGTAGGGGACCTCTACAATGAGCAGTTCTTC.

Details on this clonotype: An end of the junction differs from the germline gene, which may be a read error. This chain links TRBV3-1 with TRBJ2-1; 9 bases are shared with TRBD2. The CDR3 is 15 amino acids. Germline V gives CDR1 LGHDT, CDR2 YNNKEL (reference sequence). The CDR3 loop reads CAGSRARGGFDEQFF. The CDR3 DNA sequence: TGTGCCGGCAGCCGGGCGCGGGGGGGCTTCGATGAGCAGTTCTTC.

The table lists this clonotype with many counts. The rearrangement joins TRBV7-3 to TRBJ1-1; the D gene is possibly TRBD1 (6 bases). Trimming removed 5 bases from V and 3 bases from J, with 13 bases in between. Germline CDR1 SGHTA, CDR2 FQGTGA. The CDR3 extends over 14 amino acids. The CDR3 region is CASSPGRGDTEAFF. DNA for the CDR3: TGTGCCAGCAGCCCGGGCAGGGGAGACACTGAAGCTTTCTTT.

This clonotype appeared a single time. V gene TRBV6-1 combines with J gene TRBJ1-5, with D possibly matching TRBD1 (6 bases). The CDR3 is 14 amino acids. V was trimmed by 3 bases and J by 3 bases, leaving 9 bases between them. Germline V CDR1 and CDR2: MNHNS, SASEGT. The CDR3 sequence: CASSDPGDNQPQHF. The CDR3 DNA follows: TGTGCCAGCAGTGACCCAGGGGACAATCAGCCCCAGCATTTT.

Comment on this clonotype: A much larger clone differs by one base, so this may be a read error. The chain links TRBV5-1 to TRBJ1-1; maybe TRBD1 (5 bases). V was trimmed by 5 bases and J by 7 bases, leaving 18 bases between them. This CDR3 spans 14 amino acids. CDR1 SGHRS and CDR2 YFSETQ come from the germline V gene. The CDR3 spells CASSWDSRGSEAFF. CDR3 DNA sequence: TGCGCCAGCAGTTGGGACTCCCGGGGCAGTGAAGCTTTCTTT.

Comment on this clonotype: The conserved final phenylalanine or tryptophan is absent from the CDR3, which likely points to a read error. The DNA is omitted, as the CDR3 cannot be located on it reliably, and the CDR3 follows TCRdb's listing. The V gene is TRBV12-3 or TRBV12-4, the J gene TRBJ2-3; the table's D call, TRBD2, was not checked against the DNA. The CDR3 spans 17 amino acids, including both terminal residues. The CDR3 loop reads CASSLEGAGESTDAQYS.

The V gene is TRBV7-2, the J gene TRBJ1-2, with TRBD1 matching over 7 bases. Germline CDR1 reads SGHTA; CDR2 reads FQGNSA. The CDR3 is made up of 13 amino acids. With 11 bases clipped from V and 8 bases from J, the junction kept 14 bases outside the gene matches. CDR3 region: CAGSWTGGEGYTF. In nucleotides, the CDR3 is TGTGCCGGTAGCTGGACAGGAGGAGAAGGCTACACCTTC.

In its sample, this clonotype was seen many times. This chain joins TRBV5-1 and TRBJ1-2; D may be TRBD1 (6 bases). Per the germline V gene, CDR1 is SGHRS and CDR2 is YFSETQ. Between the trimmed V and J ends, which lost 0 bases and 4 bases, there was a span of 13 bases. CDR3 size: 15 residues. CDR3 sequence reads: CASSLAGGVRYGYTF. DNA of the CDR3: TGCGCCAGCAGCTTGGCCGGGGGCGTGCGCTATGGCTACACCTTC.

A word on this clonotype: A clone one base away is much larger, so this may be a read error. The chain links TRBV6-6 to TRBJ2-7; D possibly corresponds to TRBD2 (6 bases). Trimming pared 7 bases from V and 2 bases from J, leaving 12 bases between. This CDR3 is built from 13 residues. Germline values: CDR1 MNHNY, CDR2 SVGAGI (reference sequence). The chain's CDR3 is CASTPRGTYEQYF. CDR3 in DNA: TGTGCCAGCACGCCCCGGGGGACCTACGAGCAGTACTTC.

The chain employs TRBV2 and TRBJ1-5; the D is unclear. The germline CDR1 and CDR2 sequences are SNHLY and FYNNEI. The CDR3 has 14 residues. V was shortened by 4 bases and J by 2 bases, with 9 bases between the two germline ends. The DNA of the CDR3 is TGTGCCAGCAGTGCGGGGAGGGGCAATCAGCCCCAGCATTTT. It encodes CASSAGRGNQPQHF.

This clonotype has only a few counts. The chain combines TRBV30 with TRBJ2-7; D might be TRBD1 (7 bases). V gave up 4 bases and J gave up 6 bases, with 16 bases separating them. CDR1 GTSNPN and CDR2 SVGIG come from the germline V gene (reference sequence). The CDR3 consists of 13 residues. CDR3 residues: CAWTGAQGGEQYF. The CDR3 DNA reads as TGTGCCTGGACCGGGGCCCAGGGGGGCGAGCAGTACTTC.

Many counts were recorded for this clonotype. This chain joins TRBV5-1 and TRBJ2-5, with D maybe TRBD2 (5 bases). In germline, CDR1 is SGHRS, CDR2 YFSETQ. V lost 0 bases to trimming and J lost 5 bases, with 8 bases between them. CDR3 length: 13 amino acids. CDR3 protein: CASSLGSGETQYF. CDR3 nucleotide sequence: TGCGCCAGCAGCTTGGGATCGGGGGAGACCCAGTACTTC.

In regard to this clonotype: A much larger clone lies a single base off, so this may be a read error. This rearrangement joins TRBV12-3 or TRBV12-4 to TRBJ2-3; 11 bases line up with TRBD2. The CDR3 has 16 residues. Trimming at V came to 6 bases and at J to 4 bases, leaving 9 bases not matched to a gene. The CDR3 DNA reads as TGTGCCAGCAGCGAAGTTAGCGGGGGGGCCGCAGATACGCAGTATTTT. It yields the protein CASSEVSGGAADTQYF.

The chain links TRBV7-2 to TRBJ1-3; 7 bases are a match to TRBD1. The CDR3 spans 15 residues. Germline CDR1 is SGHTA and CDR2 is FQGNSA. Unmatched junction bases numbered 4, after V lost 1 base and J lost 4 bases. The CDR3: CASSLGQGRGNTIYF. Here the CDR3 DNA reads TGTGCCAGCAGCTTAGGACAGGGAAGAGGAAACACCATATATTTT.

This clonotype was seen only a few times. This clone may be a read error of a much larger clone one base away. V is TRBV12-3 or TRBV12-4 and J is TRBJ2-7, with 7 bases that match TRBD1. The junction had 9 bases not matched to a gene; V was cut back by 3 bases and J by 7 bases. The CDR3 has 14 residues. The CDR3 DNA follows: TGTGCCAGCAGTTTCCTTGGACAGGACAATGAGCAGTACTTC. Protein product: CASSFLGQDNEQYF.

The chain carries TRBV20-1 and TRBJ2-3, with TRBD2 identical over 9 bases. Trimming cost V 2 bases and J 3 bases; bases outside gene matches: 9. The CDR3 extends over 16 amino acids. Germline V CDR1 and CDR2: DFQATT, SNEGSKA (reference sequence). CDR3 sequence: CSARRSTSGMTDTQYF. The DNA for the CDR3 is TGCAGTGCTAGACGCTCGACTAGCGGTATGACAGATACGCAGTATTTT.

The V call is TRBV9, the J call TRBJ2-5; weak D call: TRBD2 (6 bases). Trimming removed 0 bases from V and 4 bases from J, with 13 bases in between. The CDR3 is 15 amino acids. Germline CDR1 reads SGDLS; CDR2 reads YYNGEE. CDR3 in amino acids: CASSVVGTPRETQYF. The CDR3 DNA reads as TGTGCCAGCAGCGTAGTAGGGACTCCACGAGAGACCCAGTACTTC.

This clonotype was counted a few times. The chain recombines TRBV6-2 or TRBV6-3 with TRBJ1-6; 7 bases are a match to TRBD1. Germline V gene sequence: CDR1 MNHEY, CDR2 SVGEGT. After removal of 5 bases from V and 7 bases from J, the junction contained 8 bases not matched to a gene. This CDR3 is 15 amino acids long. The CDR3 DNA reads TGTGCCAGCAGTCGAACCGGGACAGAAAATTCACCCCTCCACTTT. It codes for CASSRTGTENSPLHF.

This clonotype has ten or more counts. This chain's CDR3 is CASSFRGGSNEQFF. CDR3 DNA: TGTGCCAGCAGTTTCCGGGGAGGTAGTAATGAGCAGTTCTTC. The J gene is TRBJ2-1, the V gene TRBV12-3 or TRBV12-4; the D gene is possibly TRBD2 (6 bases). Trimming took 3 bases from V and 7 from J, leaving 13 bases between them. This CDR3 contains 14 residues.

This clonotype was recorded at least ten times. The V call is TRBV5-6, the J call TRBJ1-2; D remains unclear. The CDR3 length is 14 residues. CDR1 and CDR2 from the germline V gene are SGHDT and YYEEEE. V lost 0 bases and J lost 4, with 10 bases in between. The CDR3 region has the DNA TGTGCCAGCAGCTTGGCCCTCCCCGGCTATGGCTACACCTTC. This encodes CASSLALPGYGYTF.